One TCR beta chain is described in this entry. The data were obtained in a study of T cell responses to AZD1222 COVID-19 vaccine. Clones were sequenced by immunoSEQ multiplex PCR, and TCRdb holds only the in-frame ones, with some missing. The sample includes around 160,000 clones, roughly nine tenths of them seen just once. The CDR3 has 17 amino acids. Germline-derived CDR1 and CDR2 are SGHNT and YENEEA. Trimming pared 5 bases from V and 0 bases from J, leaving 16 bases between. This receptor was identified in an adult who received the AZD1222 COVID-19 vaccine. The genes are TRBV11-3 and TRBJ2-2; possibly TRBD1 or TRBD2 for D (6 bases each). Sequenced here: peripheral blood, sampled 28 days after the second AZD1222 dose. CDR3 loop: CASSRRLGGTNTGELFF. In DNA form, the CDR3 reads TGTGCCAGCAGCCGCCGATTGGGGGGCACGAACACCGGGGAGCTGTTTTTT.